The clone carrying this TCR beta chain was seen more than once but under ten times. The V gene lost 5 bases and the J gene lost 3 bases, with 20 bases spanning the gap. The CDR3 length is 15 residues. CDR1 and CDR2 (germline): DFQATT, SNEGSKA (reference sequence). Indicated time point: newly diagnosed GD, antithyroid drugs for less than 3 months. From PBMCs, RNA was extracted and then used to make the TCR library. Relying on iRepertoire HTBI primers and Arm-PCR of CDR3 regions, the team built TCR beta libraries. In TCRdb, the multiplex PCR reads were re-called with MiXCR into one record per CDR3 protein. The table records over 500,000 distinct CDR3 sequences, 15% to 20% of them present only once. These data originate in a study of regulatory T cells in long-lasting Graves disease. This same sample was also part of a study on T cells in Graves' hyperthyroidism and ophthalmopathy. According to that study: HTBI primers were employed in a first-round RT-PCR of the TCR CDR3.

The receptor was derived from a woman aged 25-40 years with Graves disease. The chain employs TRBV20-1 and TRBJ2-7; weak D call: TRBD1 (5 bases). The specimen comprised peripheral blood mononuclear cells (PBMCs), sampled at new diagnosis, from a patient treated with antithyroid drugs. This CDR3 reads CSAGHPKFALYEQYF. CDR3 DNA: TGCAGTGCTGGACATCCGAAATTCGCCCTCTACGAGCAGTACTTC.